This T cell receptor beta chain was captured by sequencing in a study of PD-1 blockade in mismatch repair-deficient tumors. Generated by immunoSEQ multiplex PCR, the TCRdb table keeps only in-frame clones and is missing some. This sample has more than 50,000 clones, with approximately 89% found just once. The receptor's source is an adult with mismatch repair-deficient cancer. Specimen: peripheral blood, collected 52 weeks after starting pembrolizumab.

Here the CDR3 DNA reads TGTGCCAGCAGCCGACAGGGAGTCTATGGCTACACCTTC. Its translation is CASSRQGVYGYTF. This rearrangement joins TRBV6-6 to TRBJ1-2; 7 bases line up with TRBD1. V dropped 6 bases and J dropped 4; count of bases not matched to a gene: 5. Looked up from germline, CDR1 is MNHNY and CDR2 is SVGAGI (reference sequence). This CDR3 spans 13 amino acids.